The rows below give T cell receptor beta chains drawn from one sample of a study of OX40 agonist ivuxolimab in advanced cancers. Clones were read by immunoSEQ multiplex PCR, and TCRdb kept only the in-frame ones, dropping some. The repertoire holds 30,000 or so clones, with 84% as singletons. Specimen: CD4+ or CD8+ T cells sorted from blood, collected in a trial of the OX40 agonist ivuxolimab. Receptors were obtained from an adult with an advanced solid tumor such as melanoma, head and neck, liver or kidney cancer. Each CDR3 is given with its conserved first and last residue. Fields, in order: J gene, clone size, V gene, D gene, CDR3 length, CDR3 protein, CDR3 DNA. D genes are given only for firm matches. Size is stated for part of the rows, as once, few or many counts, or as a class when the clone is expanded.

TRBJ2-2 . TRBV5-1 . 14 CASSLWDVPGELFF TGCGCCAGCAGCTTATGGGACGTTCCCGGGGAGCTGTTTTTT
TRBJ1-6 few TRBV27 . 13 CASSGKTGSPLHF TGTGCCAGCAGTGGAAAAACAGGGTCACCCCTCCACTTT
TRBJ2-3 . TRBV18 . 17 CASSLIHEGRRTDTQYF TGTGCCAGCTCACTGATCCACGAGGGACGGCGCACAGATACGCAGTATTTT
TRBJ2-2 . TRBV28 TRBD2 14 CASSLEGGPGELFF TGTGCCAGCAGTTTGGAGGGAGGGCCGGGGGAGCTGTTTTTT
TRBJ2-5 . TRBV27 TRBD2 15 CASSLLRGGRETQYF TGTGCCAGCAGTTTGTTGCGGGGGGGAAGAGAGACCCAGTACTTC
TRBJ2-7 . TRBV11-2 . 15 CASSLVPSTQYEQYF TGCGCCAGCAGCTTAGTCCCAAGTACCCAGTACGAGCAGTACTTC
TRBJ2-3 . TRBV28 . 16 CASSFRLRLSTDTQYF TGTGCCAGCAGCTTCCGTCTAAGGCTTAGCACAGATACGCAGTATTTT
TRBJ2-1 . TRBV7-9 . 13 CASTYPSYNEQFF TGTGCCAGCACCTATCCCTCCTACAATGAGCAGTTCTTC
TRBJ2-5 . TRBV19 . 14 CASSLLGFQETQYF TGTGCCAGTAGTTTGTTGGGTTTTCAAGAGACCCAGTACTTC
TRBJ2-3 . TRBV19 TRBD2 19 CASSTDHPLAGAITDTQYF TGTGCCAGTAGTACAGACCATCCACTAGCGGGGGCTATCACAGATACGCAGTATTTT
TRBJ2-5 . TRBV7-9 TRBD1 15 CASSDLTGERETQYF TGTGCCAGCAGCGATCTGACAGGGGAAAGGGAGACCCAGTACTTC
TRBJ2-3 few TRBV5-6 . 12 CASSLGSDTQYF TGTGCCAGCAGCTTGGGGTCGGATACGCAGTATTTT
TRBJ2-1 few TRBV6-1 TRBD2 15 CASSLAGGTYNEQFF TGTGCCAGCAGCCTAGCGGGGGGAACTTACAATGAGCAGTTCTTC
TRBJ2-7 once TRBV5-1 TRBD1 13 CASSPDRGSEQYF TGCGCCAGCAGCCCCGACAGGGGTTCCGAGCAGTACTTC
TRBJ1-2 . TRBV15 TRBD1 16 CATSRDLGQGNYGYTF TGTGCCACCAGCAGAGATTTGGGACAGGGGAACTATGGCTACACCTTC
TRBJ2-3 . TRBV7-8 . 16 CASSLAFAASTDTQYF TGTGCCAGCAGCTTAGCTTTCGCGGCTAGCACAGATACGCAGTATTTT
TRBJ2-1 . TRBV7-8 TRBD2 14 CASNRGTSGNEQFF TGTGCCAGCAACAGGGGGACTAGCGGCAATGAGCAGTTCTTC
TRBJ2-5 . TRBV9 TRBD1 16 CASSAPGQGAGETQYF TGTGCCAGCAGCGCCCCGGGACAGGGGGCAGGGGAGACCCAGTACTTC
TRBJ1-3 once TRBV9 . 16 CASSVNRAFEGNTIYF TGTGCCAGCAGCGTCAACAGGGCCTTTGAGGGAAACACCATATATTTT
TRBJ1-2 few TRBV29-1 . 13 CSVEDQGSGGYTF TGCAGCGTTGAAGACCAGGGTTCTGGTGGCTACACCTTC
TRBJ1-2 . TRBV27 . 15 CASSTRVKGAYGYTF TGTGCCAGCAGTACAAGGGTTAAGGGAGCCTATGGCTACACCTTC
TRBJ2-7 . TRBV28 TRBD2 16 CASSYSGSPSSYEQYF TGTGCCAGCAGTTATAGCGGGAGCCCTAGCTCCTACGAGCAGTACTTC
TRBJ2-1 . TRBV18 . 13 CASSRRQDNEQFF TGTGCCAGCTCACGCCGACAGGACAATGAGCAGTTCTTC
TRBJ1-4 . TRBV5-6 . 13 CASSFGTDEKLFF TGTGCCAGCAGCTTCGGGACGGATGAAAAACTGTTTTTT
TRBJ1-1 . TRBV5-4 . 15 CASSLARNRDTEAFF TGTGCCAGCAGCTTGGCCCGGAACAGGGACACTGAAGCTTTCTTT
TRBJ2-7 few TRBV28 . 12 CASSTNSYEQYF TGTGCCAGCAGTACAAACAGCTACGAGCAGTACTTC
TRBJ1-2 . TRBV7-9 . 17 CASSLDEGRDPNYGYTF TGTGCCAGCAGCTTAGATGAGGGACGGGACCCTAACTATGGCTACACCTTC
TRBJ1-2 . TRBV19 . 13 CATSPAGNYGYTF TGTGCCACCTCCCCCGCGGGGAACTATGGCTACACCTTC
TRBJ2-7 once TRBV23-1 TRBD2 14 CASGPGGVWTEQYF TGCGCCAGCGGGCCTGGGGGGGTATGGACGGAGCAGTACTTC
TRBJ1-5 . TRBV5-6 . 15 CASSSIGDSNQPQHF TGTGCCAGCAGTTCAATTGGGGATAGCAATCAGCCCCAGCATTTT
TRBJ2-1 . TRBV11-2 TRBD2 16 CASSLVPSGSDNEQFF TGTGCCAGCAGCTTAGTCCCTAGCGGGTCCGACAATGAGCAGTTCTTC
TRBJ2-1 few TRBV7-9 TRBD2 16 CASSLYVLANYNEQFF TGTGCCAGCAGCTTATATGTACTAGCGAACTACAATGAGCAGTTCTTC
TRBJ2-2 . TRBV5-6 . 12 CASSGSTGELFF TGTGCCAGCAGCGGCTCAACCGGGGAGCTGTTTTTT
TRBJ2-5 . TRBV28 TRBD2 16 CASSGLAGGHRETQYF TGTGCCAGCAGTGGTTTAGCGGGGGGGCATCGGGAGACCCAGTACTTC
TRBJ2-1 once TRBV27 . 12 CASSRNWNEQFF TGTGCCAGCAGCCGTAACTGGAATGAGCAGTTCTTC
TRBJ1-5 . TRBV7-6 . 15 CASSGEEGGNQPQHF TGTGCCAGCAGCGGGGAGGAGGGTGGTAATCAGCCCCAGCATTTT
TRBJ2-3 . TRBV27 . 13 CASKPGHVDTQYF TGTGCCAGCAAGCCGGGACATGTAGATACGCAGTATTTT
TRBJ2-7 . TRBV28 . 16 CASSLPGLNPSYEQYF TGTGCCAGCAGTCTCCCGGGACTGAACCCTTCCTACGAGCAGTACTTC
TRBJ2-1 . TRBV5-6 TRBD2 15 CASSPGLAGVDEQFF TGTGCCAGCAGCCCCGGACTAGCGGGAGTCGATGAGCAGTTCTTC
TRBJ1-1 . TRBV6-1 . 12 CASRAGRTEAFF TGTGCCAGCAGGGCAGGGAGAACTGAAGCTTTCTTT
TRBJ2-1 . TRBV4-1 . 17 CASSQVSTGNNYNEQFF TGCGCCAGCAGCCAAGTCAGTACAGGTAACAACTACAATGAGCAGTTCTTC
TRBJ2-7 . TRBV4-2 TRBD2 18 CASSQDLGLAGHSYEQYF TGTGCCAGCAGCCAAGATTTGGGACTAGCGGGCCACTCCTACGAGCAGTACTTC
TRBJ2-2 . TRBV30 . 16 CAWSQSGFANTGELFF TGTGCCTGGAGTCAAAGCGGATTCGCGAACACCGGGGAGCTGTTTTTT
TRBJ1-5 . TRBV29-1 TRBD1 13 CSASTGVGQPQHF TGCAGCGCTTCAACAGGGGTGGGTCAGCCCCAGCATTTT
TRBJ1-2 . TRBV27 . 15 CASSATGGIDYGYTF TGTGCCAGCAGTGCCACGGGGGGGATTGACTATGGCTACACCTTC
TRBJ1-1 . TRBV28 . 14 CASSFPGRNTEAFF TGTGCCAGCAGTTTCCCCGGGCGCAACACTGAAGCTTTCTTT
TRBJ1-1 . TRBV7-9 . 11 CASAGFTEAFF TGTGCCAGCGCGGGGTTCACTGAAGCTTTCTTT
TRBJ1-5 . TRBV7-6 TRBD1 15 CASSLGDRGNQPQHF TGTGCCAGCAGCTTAGGCGACAGGGGGAATCAGCCCCAGCATTTT
TRBJ2-7 . TRBV11-2 TRBD2 15 CASSLEAGASYEQYF TGTGCCAGCAGCTTAGAAGCGGGAGCTTCCTACGAGCAGTACTTC
TRBJ2-1 . TRBV5-1 TRBD2 17 CASSLPAGGQVGNEQFF TGCGCCAGCAGCTTGCCAGCGGGGGGGCAAGTAGGGAATGAGCAGTTCTTC
TRBJ2-7 . TRBV5-1 TRBD1 14 CASSWTGGGYEQYF TGCGCCAGCAGTTGGACAGGGGGCGGTTACGAGCAGTACTTC
TRBJ1-1 once TRBV6-1 TRBD1 13 CASSVGGTVEAFF TGTGCCAGCAGTGTGGGGGGGACAGTTGAAGCTTTCTTT
TRBJ2-1 . TRBV10-2 TRBD2 16 CASRARLAGPNNEQFF TGCGCCAGCAGGGCCCGACTAGCGGGCCCCAACAATGAGCAGTTCTTC